The 27 T cell receptor beta chains listed next were all sequenced from one sample in a study of blood T cell repertoires in COVID-19. The table came from immunoSEQ multiplex PCR; TCRdb's copy has only in-frame clones and leaves some out. The table includes roughly 150,000 clones, about 80% detected once. Sequencing was carried out using peripheral blood. All receptors come from a woman aged 80 or over with acute or convalescent COVID-19.

This clone was counted a few times. The V and J genes are TRBV15 and TRBJ2-4, with D unclear. V lost 0 bases to trimming and J lost 3 bases, with 9 bases between them. This CDR3 comprises 15 residues. Per the germline V gene, CDR1 is LNHNV and CDR2 is YYDKDF (reference sequence). CDR3 nucleotide sequence: TGTGCCACCAGCAGAGATGGCAGTTTCAAAAACATTCAGTACTTC. Protein: CATSRDGSFKNIQYF.

This chain uses TRBV4-2 with TRBJ1-6; D is perhaps TRBD1 (5 bases). With 1 base removed from V and 16 bases from J, the gap between germline ends came to 11 bases. The CDR3 totals 12 residues. Germline values: CDR1 LGHNA, CDR2 YNFKEQ. Written as DNA, the CDR3 is TGTGCCAGCAGCCAAGGGGGCGGACCACTCCACTTT. This encodes CASSQGGGPLHF.

This clone was found once. Because the CDR3's place on the DNA is in doubt, the DNA is left out and the CDR3 is given as listed by TCRdb. The chain couples TRBV27 to TRBJ2-7; the table's TRBD2 call for D was not verified on the DNA. The CDR3 adds up to 14 amino acids, both ends counted. The germline V gene encodes CDR1 MNHEY and CDR2 SMNVEV (reference sequence). The chain's CDR3 is CASSFLETGDEQYF.

V gene TRBV19 combines with J gene TRBJ2-1; 10 positions agree with TRBD2. After removal of 6 bases from V and 6 bases from J, the junction contained 8 bases not matched to a gene. Germline V lookup: CDR1 LNHDA, CDR2 SQIVND (reference sequence). The CDR3 is 15 amino acids. The CDR3 reads CASSLPGLASNEQFF. As DNA, the CDR3 is TGTGCCAGTAGCCTCCCGGGACTAGCGTCCAATGAGCAGTTCTTC.

This chain links TRBV29-1 with TRBJ2-7, with D maybe TRBD2 (5 bases). V lost 6 bases and J 3 bases, leaving 9 bases between the germline ends. The CDR3 has 11 residues. The germline gives CDR1 SQVTM, CDR2 ANQGSEA. CDR3 residues: CSVGEIYEQYF. CDR3 coding DNA: TGCAGCGTCGGGGAGATCTACGAGCAGTACTTC.

This rearrangement joins TRBV19 to TRBJ1-2; D might be TRBD1 (6 bases). The CDR3 runs to 19 residues. The germline V gene encodes CDR1 LNHDA and CDR2 SQIVND (reference sequence). Trimming left V 2 bases short and J 4 bases short, with 26 bases between. The CDR3 region is CASSIMTISDRIRSYGYTF. The CDR3 region has the DNA TGTGCCAGTAGTATAATGACTATCAGCGACAGGATTAGATCCTATGGCTACACCTTC.

In the case of this clone: Other DNA sequences in this specimen translate into the identical CDR3. This sequence joins TRBV9 and TRBJ2-2, with TRBD2 as a possible D gene (5 bases). Germline loops: CDR1 SGDLS, CDR2 YYNGEE. The V and J ends lost 0 bases and 7 bases respectively, with 7 bases between them. The CDR3 spans 13 residues. CDR3 sequence: CASSVGGSGELFF. CDR3 in DNA: TGTGCCAGCAGCGTAGGAGGGAGCGGGGAGCTGTTTTTT.

V and J are TRBV19 and TRBJ2-1; 12 nucleotides match TRBD2. CDR3 length equals 16 residues. Germline-derived CDR1 and CDR2 are LNHDA and SQIVND (reference sequence). The V gene end was trimmed by 6 bases and the J gene end by 7 bases; junction bases not matched to a gene: 10. CDR3: CASREPTSGGKNEQFF. Written as DNA, the CDR3 is TGTGCCAGTAGGGAACCTACTAGCGGGGGGAAGAATGAGCAGTTCTTC.

The genes are TRBV6-4 and TRBJ2-7; 7 positions match TRBD1. The CDR3 has 15 amino acids. Germline-derived CDR1 and CDR2 are MRHNA and SNTAGT. J lost 3 bases, V lost 5 bases, and 10 bases had no gene match. The CDR3 region is CASSRRQGVLYEQYF. CDR3 DNA: TGTGCCAGCAGTAGAAGACAGGGTGTCCTCTACGAGCAGTACTTC.

This clone was detected many times. This chain links TRBV7-8 with TRBJ1-3; D possibly corresponds to TRBD1 (5 bases). Germline V lookup: CDR1 SGHVS, CDR2 FQNEAQ. CDR3 length equals 15 residues. V was cut by 5 bases and J by 1 base, with 12 bases left in between. The CDR3 DNA follows: TGTGCCAGCAGCCCCGGGGGGGGTTCTGGAAACACCATATATTTT. Translated: CASSPGGGSGNTIYF.

There are a few counts of this clone. This chain links TRBV28 with TRBJ2-7, with 7 bases fitting TRBD1. There are 14 residues in the CDR3. The ends lost 6 bases at V and 7 bases at J; junction bases unmatched: 12. CDR1 is MDHEN, CDR2 SYDVKM, per germline. The CDR3 sequence is CASSYKGDSWEQYF. CDR3 nucleotides: TGTGCCAGCAGCTACAAGGGGGACAGTTGGGAGCAGTACTTC. The full variable domain, rest sourced from reference TRBV28 and TRBJ2-7, is DVKVTQSSRYLVKRTGEKVFLECVQDMDHENMFWYRQDPGLGLRLIYFSYDVKMKEKGDIPEGYSVSREKKERFSLILESASTNQTSMYLCASSYKGDSWEQYFGPGTRLTVT.

The V gene is TRBV4-1, the J gene TRBJ2-7; TRBD1 aligns across 10 bases. Trimming took 4 bases from V and 2 from J; bases not matched to a gene: 5. Germline lookup yields CDR1 MGHRA and CDR2 YSYEKL. The CDR3 totals 15 residues. CDR3: CASSLLDRGTYEQYF. CDR3 nucleotide sequence: TGCGCCAGCAGCCTGCTGGACAGGGGGACCTACGAGCAGTACTTC.

The rearrangement joins TRBV6-6 to TRBJ2-1; 8 bases are shared with TRBD2. J gave up 5 bases and V 3 bases, and 9 bases lay outside the gene matches. Germline CDR1 MNHNY, CDR2 SVGAGI (reference sequence). The CDR3 spans 16 residues. The DNA for the CDR3 is TGTGCCAGCAGTTATACGGGGGGGCGTTTCAACAATGAGCAGTTCTTC. Amino acids: CASSYTGGRFNNEQFF.

V is TRBV3-1 (or the pseudogene TRBV3-2) and J is TRBJ2-4, with D possibly being TRBD2 (5 bases). Germline loops: CDR1 LGHDT, CDR2 YNNKEL (reference sequence). The V end lost 4 bases, the J end lost 13 bases, and 14 bases lay between the germline ends. The length of the CDR3 is 12 residues. CDR3 residues: CASSPSPGPQYF. Written as DNA, the CDR3 is TGTGCCAGCAGCCCTAGCCCGGGCCCCCAGTACTTC.

This clone was counted between two and nine times. The rearrangement joins TRBV3-1 (or the pseudogene TRBV3-2) to TRBJ2-1, with 8 positions matching TRBD2. Germline V gene sequence: CDR1 LGHDT, CDR2 YNNKEL (reference sequence). This CDR3 comprises 14 residues. Trimming cost V 0 bases and J 8 bases; bases outside gene matches: 3. CDR3: CASSQDPGGDEQFF. The CDR3 nucleotides are TGTGCCAGCAGCCAAGATCCGGGGGGGGATGAGCAGTTCTTC.

V and J are TRBV2 and TRBJ2-1; a weak D match, TRBD1 (5 bases). V gave up 4 bases and J gave up 6 bases, with 10 bases separating them. Germline CDR1 reads SNHLY; CDR2 reads FYNNEI. The CDR3 runs to 13 residues. Here the CDR3 DNA reads TGTGCCAGCAGTGTCGACAGAACCAATGAGCAGTTCTTC. Its translation: CASSVDRTNEQFF.

The CDR3 nucleotides read TGTGCCAGCTCCACAGGGCGTAGCACAGATACGCAGTATTTT. Translation: CASSTGRSTDTQYF. V usage is TRBV11-3 and J usage is TRBJ2-3, with D tentatively TRBD1 (6 bases). CDR1 is SGHNT, CDR2 YENEEA, per germline. CDR3 length equals 14 residues. Deletions cut 8 bases from V and 0 bases from J, with 12 bases between.

J is TRBJ2-3 and V is TRBV18, with 14 bases identical to TRBD2. The CDR3 is 20 amino acids. V lost 6 bases to trimming and J lost 1 base; unmatched junction nucleotides: 15. Per germline, CDR1 KGHSH and CDR2 LQKENI. CDR3 in amino acids: CASSLRTGTSGSFGTDTQYF. CDR3 nucleotides: TGTGCCAGCTCCCTCAGAACCGGGACTAGCGGGAGTTTCGGCACAGATACGCAGTATTTT.

The chain carries TRBV6-4 and TRBJ2-1; 10 bases are shared with TRBD2. The CDR3 runs 15 residues. Germline V gene lookup returns CDR1 MRHNA and CDR2 SNTAGT. The V gene end was trimmed by 5 bases and the J gene end by 5 bases; junction bases not matched to a gene: 6. The CDR3 region is CASSKGLAENNEQFF. The CDR3 nucleotides are TGTGCCAGCAGTAAAGGACTAGCGGAAAACAATGAGCAGTTCTTC.

The V and J genes are TRBV1 and TRBJ2-1; the table's TRBD2 call for D was not verified on the DNA. TRBV1 is assigned pseudogene status. The CDR3 is 15 residues long. Here the CDR3 reads CTSSQCSGGYNEQFF. The CDR3 region has the DNA TGCACCAGCAGCCAATGTAGCGGGGGCTACAATGAGCAGTTCTTC.

This chain links TRBV27 with TRBJ1-6; TRBD1 matches 10 bases. The ends lost 4 bases at V and 6 bases at J; junction bases unmatched: 6. The germline V gene has CDR1 MNHEY and CDR2 SMNVEV (reference sequence). This CDR3 has 16 residues. In DNA, the CDR3 is TGTGCCAGCAGTTCGGGACAGGGGAAACCTAATTCACCCCTCCACTTT. It encodes CASSSGQGKPNSPLHF.

The V call is TRBV3-1 (or the pseudogene TRBV3-2), the J call TRBJ2-3; a weak D match, TRBD1 (6 bases). Germline V gene data show CDR1 as LGHDT and CDR2 as YNNKEL (reference sequence). The CDR3 extends over 15 amino acids. Trimming stripped 4 bases from V and 2 bases from J, with 13 bases between. CDR3 amino acids: CASSPRTAFTDTQYF. DNA for the CDR3: TGTGCCAGCAGCCCCAGGACAGCTTTCACAGATACGCAGTATTTT.

The rearrangement uses TRBV7-2 and TRBJ2-3; possible D gene TRBD2, 5 bases. The length of the CDR3 is 14 residues. V lost 4 bases to trimming and J lost 1 base, with 9 bases between them. The germline V gene encodes CDR1 SGHTA and CDR2 FQGNSA. CDR3 protein: CASSSFGGTDTQYF. CDR3 DNA: TGTGCCAGCAGCTCCTTCGGGGGCACAGATACGCAGTATTTT.

The chain couples TRBV19 to TRBJ1-2; D possibly corresponds to TRBD1 (5 bases). V lost 6 bases, J lost 3 bases, and 14 bases lay in between. From germline, CDR1 is LNHDA and CDR2 SQIVND (reference sequence). There are 14 residues in the CDR3. The DNA for the CDR3 is TGTGCCAGTAGCCCGAACAGGCTACACTATGGCTACACCTTC. This sequence encodes CASSPNRLHYGYTF.

V and J are TRBV21-1 and TRBJ2-3; TRBD2 is taken as the D call from the table, unchecked against the DNA. TRBV21-1 is a known pseudogene. The CDR3 extends over 16 amino acids. CDR3 residues: CASITKDSPLADTQYF. In nucleotides, the CDR3 is TGTGCCAGCATCACTAAGGATTCGCCCCTCGCAGATACGCAGTATTTT.

The genes are TRBV5-1 and TRBJ2-3; 8 nucleotides agree with TRBD1. CDR1 and CDR2 from the germline V gene are SGHRS and YFSETQ. V shed 2 bases and J 3 bases; nucleotides not matched to a gene: 5. This CDR3 spans 15 amino acids. The CDR3 DNA follows: TGCGCCAGCAGCTTATCGAGACAGGGGACAGATACGCAGTATTTT. This translates into CASSLSRQGTDTQYF.

This sequence joins TRBV5-1 and TRBJ2-3; TRBD1 might be the D (6 bases). Germline lookup yields CDR1 SGHRS and CDR2 YFSETQ. Trimming pared 4 bases from V and 3 bases from J, leaving 9 bases between. CDR3 length equals 13 residues. CDR3 DNA sequence: TGCGCCAGCAGCACAACAGGGACAGATACGCAGTATTTT. Its translation: CASSTTGTDTQYF.